These T cell receptor beta chains were read from a single sample in a study of cytomegalovirus exposure and HLA in healthy donors. Clones were sequenced by immunoSEQ multiplex PCR, and TCRdb holds only the in-frame ones, with some missing. The data show about 86,000 clones, with just under 95% seen just once and approximately 0.69% held by the top ten. Sequencing input: PBMCs. The receptors were sampled from a man between 18 and 29 years old in good health and CMV-seronegative. Each CDR3 is given with its conserved first and last residue. Fields, in order: V gene, D gene, clone size, CDR3 length, J gene, CDR3 protein, CDR3 DNA. A D gene is named only where the DNA matches it firmly. The size field is filled for only some rows; it gives once, few, many or a size class.

V gene: TRBV7-9; D gene: NA; clone size: once; CDR3 length: 15; J gene: TRBJ2-3; CDR3 protein: CASSLASRATDTQYF; CDR3 DNA: TGTGCCAGCAGCTTAGCTTCTAGAGCCACAGATACGCAGTATTTT
V gene: TRBV7-9; D gene: NA; clone size: NA; CDR3 length: 15; J gene: TRBJ2-7; CDR3 protein: CASSRGVGPLYEQYF; CDR3 DNA: TGTGCCAGCAGCCGTGGAGTGGGTCCGCTCTACGAGCAGTACTTC
V gene: TRBV4-2; D gene: TRBD2; clone size: NA; CDR3 length: 16; J gene: TRBJ2-3; CDR3 protein: CASSQEGEGGADTQYF; CDR3 DNA: TGTGCCAGCAGCCAAGAGGGGGAGGGAGGGGCAGATACGCAGTATTTT
V gene: TRBV4-1; D gene: TRBD2; clone size: NA; CDR3 length: 18; J gene: TRBJ2-4; CDR3 protein: CASSPGLAGGLAKNIQYF; CDR3 DNA: TGCGCCAGCAGCCCTGGGCTAGCGGGAGGTCTAGCCAAAAACATTCAGTACTTC
V gene: TRBV5-1; D gene: NA; clone size: NA; CDR3 length: 14; J gene: TRBJ2-5; CDR3 protein: CASREQPSQETQYF; CDR3 DNA: TGCGCCAGCAGAGAACAGCCCAGTCAAGAGACCCAGTACTTC
V gene: TRBV9; D gene: NA; clone size: NA; CDR3 length: 14; J gene: TRBJ2-3; CDR3 protein: CASSAPTPGDTQYF; CDR3 DNA: TGTGCCAGCAGCGCCCCCACCCCGGGGGATACGCAGTATTTT
V gene: TRBV4-1; D gene: TRBD2; clone size: once; CDR3 length: 19; J gene: TRBJ2-2; CDR3 protein: CASSQVTRAGGLGTGELFF; CDR3 DNA: TGCGCCAGCAGCCAAGTCACAAGAGCGGGGGGGCTTGGGACCGGGGAGCTGTTTTTT
V gene: TRBV7-9; D gene: NA; clone size: NA; CDR3 length: 14; J gene: TRBJ1-4; CDR3 protein: CASSSAGSNEKLFF; CDR3 DNA: TGTGCCAGCAGCTCTGCGGGTAGTAATGAAAAACTGTTTTTT
V gene: TRBV10-1; D gene: TRBD2; clone size: NA; CDR3 length: 16; J gene: TRBJ2-1; CDR3 protein: CASSGGGGSSYNEQFF; CDR3 DNA: TGCGCCAGCAGTGGGGGGGGAGGAAGCTCCTACAATGAGCAGTTCTTC
V gene: TRBV19; D gene: NA; clone size: NA; CDR3 length: 15; J gene: TRBJ1-2; CDR3 protein: CASSFPGGLNYGYTF; CDR3 DNA: TGTGCCAGTAGTTTCCCCGGGGGGCTTAACTATGGCTACACCTTC
V gene: TRBV19; D gene: TRBD1; clone size: NA; CDR3 length: 13; J gene: TRBJ2-7; CDR3 protein: CASSLDRGHEQYF; CDR3 DNA: TGTGCCAGCTCATTGGACAGGGGCCACGAGCAGTACTTC
V gene: TRBV6-1; D gene: TRBD1; clone size: NA; CDR3 length: 14; J gene: TRBJ1-1; CDR3 protein: CASSSTGRNTEAFF; CDR3 DNA: TGTGCCAGCAGTTCGACAGGGCGGAACACTGAAGCTTTCTTT
V gene: TRBV12-5; D gene: NA; clone size: NA; CDR3 length: 13; J gene: TRBJ1-1; CDR3 protein: CATREQLNTEAFF; CDR3 DNA: TGTGCTACCAGAGAACAGCTGAACACTGAAGCTTTCTTT
V gene: TRBV27; D gene: NA; clone size: NA; CDR3 length: 15; J gene: TRBJ1-1; CDR3 protein: CASSLTWATNTEAFF; CDR3 DNA: TGTGCCAGCAGTTTAACATGGGCCACGAACACTGAAGCTTTCTTT
V gene: TRBV25-1; D gene: NA; clone size: NA; CDR3 length: 16; J gene: TRBJ1-1; CDR3 protein: CASSDEVGLPRAEAFF; CDR3 DNA: TGTGCCAGCAGTGATGAGGTTGGACTCCCGAGGGCTGAAGCTTTCTTT
V gene: TRBV2; D gene: TRBD1; clone size: NA; CDR3 length: 17; J gene: TRBJ1-5; CDR3 protein: CASSHQGAGTSNQPQHF; CDR3 DNA: TGTGCCAGCAGTCATCAGGGGGCAGGGACTAGCAATCAGCCCCAGCATTTT
V gene: TRBV6-5; D gene: NA; clone size: NA; CDR3 length: 14; J gene: TRBJ2-3; CDR3 protein: CASSPGASTDTQYF; CDR3 DNA: TGTGCCAGCAGCCCCGGAGCTAGCACAGATACGCAGTATTTT
V gene: TRBV27; D gene: TRBD1; clone size: NA; CDR3 length: 15; J gene: TRBJ1-1; CDR3 protein: CASSLLGTANTEAFF; CDR3 DNA: TGTGCCAGCAGTTTATTAGGGACAGCGAACACTGAAGCTTTCTTT
V gene: TRBV6-1; D gene: TRBD1; clone size: NA; CDR3 length: 16; J gene: TRBJ1-2; CDR3 protein: CASSDRDSPFRYGYTF; CDR3 DNA: TGTGCCAGCAGTGACCGGGACAGTCCCTTTCGGTATGGCTACACCTTC
V gene: TRBV7-2; D gene: NA; clone size: NA; CDR3 length: 14; J gene: TRBJ2-1; CDR3 protein: CASTVDRRYNEQFF; CDR3 DNA: TGTGCCAGCACAGTCGACAGACGTTACAATGAGCAGTTCTTC
V gene: TRBV6-4; D gene: NA; clone size: NA; CDR3 length: 16; J gene: TRBJ2-6; CDR3 protein: CASSDTREPGANVLTF; CDR3 DNA: TGTGCCAGCAGTGACACTAGGGAGCCTGGGGCCAACGTCCTGACTTTC
V gene: TRBV7-7; D gene: NA; clone size: NA; CDR3 length: 15; J gene: TRBJ2-1; CDR3 protein: CASSPQIGSYNEQFF; CDR3 DNA: TGTGCTAGCAGCCCCCAAATCGGGTCGTACAATGAGCAGTTCTTC
V gene: TRBV2; D gene: TRBD2; clone size: NA; CDR3 length: 13; J gene: TRBJ2-1; CDR3 protein: CASSGERGGEQFF; CDR3 DNA: TGTGCCAGCAGTGGGGAGCGGGGGGGCGAGCAGTTCTTC
V gene: TRBV29-1; D gene: NA; clone size: NA; CDR3 length: 10; J gene: TRBJ2-5; CDR3 protein: CSVLAETQYF; CDR3 DNA: TGCAGCGTTTTGGCAGAGACCCAGTACTTC
V gene: TRBV7-9; D gene: TRBD1; clone size: NA; CDR3 length: 15; J gene: TRBJ1-2; CDR3 protein: CASSSSGQATYGYTF; CDR3 DNA: TGTGCCAGCAGCTCAAGTGGACAGGCCACCTATGGCTACACCTTC
V gene: TRBV5-1; D gene: TRBD1; clone size: NA; CDR3 length: 15; J gene: TRBJ2-2; CDR3 protein: CASSFTGGNTGELFF; CDR3 DNA: TGCGCCAGCAGCTTCACAGGGGGCAACACCGGGGAGCTGTTTTTT
V gene: TRBV5-1; D gene: TRBD1; clone size: NA; CDR3 length: 12; J gene: TRBJ1-2; CDR3 protein: CASSFTGGSYTF; CDR3 DNA: TGCGCCAGCAGCTTCACAGGGGGTAGCTACACCTTC
V gene: TRBV5-5; D gene: NA; clone size: NA; CDR3 length: 12; J gene: TRBJ2-1; CDR3 protein: CASSPDYYEQFF; CDR3 DNA: TGTGCCAGCAGCCCCGACTACTATGAGCAGTTCTTC
V gene: TRBV27; D gene: NA; clone size: NA; CDR3 length: 14; J gene: TRBJ2-3; CDR3 protein: CASSLVGGSDTQYF; CDR3 DNA: TGTGCCAGCAGTTTGGTAGGGGGTTCAGATACGCAGTATTTT
V gene: TRBV19; D gene: NA; clone size: NA; CDR3 length: 13; J gene: TRBJ1-2; CDR3 protein: CASSPGLNYGYTF; CDR3 DNA: TGTGCCAGTAGTCCTGGACTAAACTATGGCTACACCTTC
V gene: TRBV6-1; D gene: NA; clone size: NA; CDR3 length: 15; J gene: TRBJ1-1; CDR3 protein: CASSPRGGLNTEAFF; CDR3 DNA: TGTGCCAGCAGTCCCCGGGGAGGCTTGAACACTGAAGCTTTCTTT
V gene: TRBV7-2; D gene: TRBD1; clone size: NA; CDR3 length: 14; J gene: TRBJ1-2; CDR3 protein: CASSLGTGNYGYTF; CDR3 DNA: TGTGCCAGCAGCTTAGGGACAGGGAACTATGGCTACACCTTC
V gene: TRBV30; D gene: TRBD2; clone size: NA; CDR3 length: 14; J gene: TRBJ2-7; CDR3 protein: CAWDMGLAVYEQYF; CDR3 DNA: TGTGCCTGGGACATGGGACTAGCGGTCTACGAGCAGTACTTC
V gene: TRBV11-3; D gene: NA; clone size: NA; CDR3 length: 13; J gene: TRBJ1-1; CDR3 protein: CASREGRDTEAFF; CDR3 DNA: TGTGCCAGCAGGGAGGGGAGGGACACTGAAGCTTTCTTT
V gene: TRBV5-1; D gene: TRBD2; clone size: few; CDR3 length: 14; J gene: TRBJ2-1; CDR3 protein: CASSDRTSGNEQFF; CDR3 DNA: TGCGCCAGCAGCGATCGGACTAGCGGCAATGAGCAGTTCTTC
V gene: TRBV30; D gene: NA; clone size: once; CDR3 length: 11; J gene: TRBJ2-7; CDR3 protein: CAWSAGDEQYF; CDR3 DNA: TGTGCCTGGAGTGCGGGGGACGAGCAGTACTTC
V gene: TRBV28; D gene: TRBD1; clone size: once; CDR3 length: 14; J gene: TRBJ2-5; CDR3 protein: CASSPRDRQETQYF; CDR3 DNA: TGTGCCAGCAGCCCCCGGGACAGGCAAGAGACCCAGTACTTC